These T cell receptor beta chains were read from a single sample in a study of pediatric ulcerative colitis. Clones were read by immunoSEQ multiplex PCR, and TCRdb kept only the in-frame ones, dropping some. The table lists 30,000 to 35,000 clones, roughly 77% of them singletons. Sequences were obtained from gut tissue. These TCRs come from a boy aged 10-17 years with mild ulcerative colitis. Each CDR3 is given without its conserved first and last residue. Fields, in order: clone size, V gene, CDR3 protein. A row's size may be missing; if present it is once, few, many or a size class.

>NA|TRBV4-1
ASSPGTDNSGANVLT
>NA|TRBV5-6
ASSSAWISYNEQF
>NA|TRBV5-4
ASTEDSHDANTGELF
>NA|TRBV5-1
ASSFEERAGELF
>NA|TRBV10-1
ATKSRERVRETQY
>NA|TRBV7-2
ASSPDSFSEQY
>NA|TRBV7-9
ASSLEEPDLTNTEAF
>NA|TRBV5-1
ASSFQETQY
>NA|TRBV27
ASSNPGLAGDEQF
>NA|TRBV30
AWSLTTGEGYT
>NA|TRBV13
ASSFRQGNYGYT
>few|TRBV5-1
ASSPRRQVSYEQY
>NA|TRBV7-9
ASTTGEMGEKLF
>NA|TRBV23-1
ASGDRGCTEAF
>NA|TRBV10-1
ASSGGEGVDAGYT
>NA|TRBV6-5
ASSYWSGGNSPLH
>NA|TRBV10-3
AISGMRGPGEKLF
>NA|TRBV28
ASSLNRNYEQY
>NA|TRBV11-1
ASSLLPGGTYEQY
>NA|TRBV5-4
ASRSGQLGYGYT
>NA|TRBV29-1
SVTAPRQGSPPYEQY
>once|TRBV20-1
SARDRGYT
>once|TRBV14
ASSQDLNSYGYT
>NA|TRBV4-2
ASSLSPGGLLDTQY
>NA|TRBV4-1
ASSPTIQQGGEETQY
>NA|TRBV9
ASSIRHFPDEAF
>NA|TRBV11-1
ASSLSFSGDTQY
>NA|TRBV9
ASSSGTVNLNGYT
>NA|TRBV2
ASRATGGEAF
>NA|TRBV11-3
ASTPGTGVGETQY
>NA|TRBV30
AWNGFEAKNIQY
>NA|TRBV14
ASSRDREKLF
>once|TRBV19
ASITGSGTANYGYT
>NA|TRBV2
ASRRDTNQPQH
>NA|TRBV5-1
ASSRGNTEAF
>NA|TRBV2
ASSAKLAESYNEQF
>NA|TRBV18
ASSPDDYGYT
>NA|TRBV25-1
ASSDPLTDNYGYT
>NA|TRBV5-1
ASSFNSITEAF
>NA|TRBV6-7
ASSCPKVMQGVCYGYT
>NA|TRBV14
ASSPLDRGTKYEQY
>NA|TRBV2
ASRIGQDRAQY
>NA|TRBV9
ASSVGGTNTGELF
>few|TRBV30
AWSVAGNQPQH
>NA|TRBV7-6
ASSLDLMGELF
>NA|TRBV4-1
ASSQEAGANYGYT
>NA|TRBV6-1
ASSEIAWTGGSGNTIY
>once|TRBV5-4
ASSLGGATNEKLF